This T cell receptor beta chain was profiled in a study of OX40 agonist ivuxolimab in advanced cancers. Study details: Prior anti-PD-1, anti-PD-L1 or anti-CTLA-4 therapy did not bar entry, and about 38% had some.

General study findings and limits: Antigen specificity remained undetermined for the expanded peripheral T cells.

Enrollment shut out patients with autoimmune disease history or systemic immunosuppression. Here immunoSEQ multiplex PCR was the method, and the copy in TCRdb shows in-frame clones only, minus some. Altogether 70,000 to 100,000 clones are present, about nine tenths being singletons, with the ten largest covering 7% to 8.5%. Germline CDR1 is MNHEY and CDR2 is SMNVEV (reference sequence). There are 11 residues in the CDR3. With 6 bases removed from V and 10 bases from J, the gap between germline ends came to 10 bases. About this clone: Its antigen is not known.

This receptor was taken from an adult with an advanced solid tumor such as melanoma, head and neck, liver or kidney cancer. The sequenced sample was CD4+ or CD8+ T cells sorted from blood, obtained in a trial of the OX40 agonist ivuxolimab. The gene calls are TRBV27 and TRBJ2-1; tentatively, D is TRBD2 (6 bases). In DNA, the CDR3 is TGTGCCAGCAGGGGCGGGAAGGAGCAGTTCTTC. It encodes CASRGGKEQFF.